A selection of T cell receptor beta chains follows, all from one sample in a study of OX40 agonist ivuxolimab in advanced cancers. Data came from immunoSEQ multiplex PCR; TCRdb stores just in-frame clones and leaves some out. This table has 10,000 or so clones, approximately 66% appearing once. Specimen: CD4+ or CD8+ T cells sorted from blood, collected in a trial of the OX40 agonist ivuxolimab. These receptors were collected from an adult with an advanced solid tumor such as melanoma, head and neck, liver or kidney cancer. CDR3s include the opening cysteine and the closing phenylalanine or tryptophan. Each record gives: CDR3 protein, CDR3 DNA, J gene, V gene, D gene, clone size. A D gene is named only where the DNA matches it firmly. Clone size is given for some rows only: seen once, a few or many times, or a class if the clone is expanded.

CDR3aa: CASSARTSISHEQYF; CDR3nt: TGTGCCAGCAGTGCTCGGACTAGTATTTCCCACGAGCAGTACTTC; j_gene: TRBJ2-7; v_gene: TRBV25-1; d_gene: TRBD2; abundance: NA
CDR3aa: CASSPHNRNTEAFF; CDR3nt: TGTGCCAGCAGCCCGCACAACAGGAACACTGAAGCTTTCTTT; j_gene: TRBJ1-1; v_gene: TRBV9; d_gene: NA; abundance: NA
CDR3aa: CASSGDLAGEPEQYF; CDR3nt: TGTGCCAGCAGCGGGGACCTAGCGGGAGAACCCGAGCAGTACTTC; j_gene: TRBJ2-7; v_gene: TRBV21-1; d_gene: NA; abundance: NA
CDR3aa: CASSGQEYTEAFF; CDR3nt: TGTGCCAGCAGTGGACAGGAATACACTGAAGCTTTCTTT; j_gene: TRBJ1-1; v_gene: TRBV2; d_gene: NA; abundance: medium-sized
CDR3aa: CASSLGTDSIYF; CDR3nt: TGTGCCAGCAGCTTAGGGACGGACAGCATATATTTT; j_gene: TRBJ1-3; v_gene: TRBV7-8; d_gene: NA; abundance: NA
CDR3aa: CATSRGGQGMNTEAFF; CDR3nt: TGTGCCACCAGCAGAGGGGGACAGGGAATGAACACTGAAGCTTTCTTT; j_gene: TRBJ1-1; v_gene: TRBV15; d_gene: TRBD1; abundance: NA
CDR3aa: CASSPGTSGLDQFF; CDR3nt: TGTGCCAGCAGCCCCGGGACTAGCGGTCTCGACCAGTTCTTC; j_gene: TRBJ2-1; v_gene: TRBV6-5; d_gene: TRBD2; abundance: NA
CDR3aa: CASSRDRDRDINEQFF; CDR3nt: TGTGCCAGCAGTCGAGACCGGGACAGGGATATCAATGAGCAGTTCTTC; j_gene: TRBJ2-1; v_gene: TRBV28; d_gene: TRBD1; abundance: NA
CDR3aa: CASSLPQGSGGNTIYF; CDR3nt: TGTGCCAGCAGCTTACCCCAGGGGTCAGGAGGAAACACCATATATTTT; j_gene: TRBJ1-3; v_gene: TRBV7-8; d_gene: NA; abundance: few
CDR3aa: CASGWTASYNEQFF; CDR3nt: TGTGCCAGCGGTTGGACAGCCTCCTACAATGAGCAGTTCTTC; j_gene: TRBJ2-1; v_gene: TRBV27; d_gene: NA; abundance: NA
CDR3aa: CASRSATSGRATEQYF; CDR3nt: TGTGCCAGCAGGTCAGCAACTAGCGGGAGGGCCACCGAGCAGTACTTC; j_gene: TRBJ2-7; v_gene: TRBV13; d_gene: TRBD2; abundance: NA
CDR3aa: CASSVGPGTTNTGELFF; CDR3nt: TGCGCCAGCAGCGTGGGACCCGGGACGACGAACACCGGGGAGCTGTTTTTT; j_gene: TRBJ2-2; v_gene: TRBV5-1; d_gene: NA; abundance: few
CDR3aa: CASSLNPDNYGYTF; CDR3nt: TGTGCCAGCAGCTTGAACCCAGATAACTATGGCTACACCTTC; j_gene: TRBJ1-2; v_gene: TRBV7-8; d_gene: NA; abundance: NA
CDR3aa: CASSPGQIRGYTF; CDR3nt: TGTGCCAGCAGTCCGGGACAGATCCGTGGCTACACCTTC; j_gene: TRBJ1-2; v_gene: TRBV27; d_gene: TRBD1; abundance: few
CDR3aa: CASIKDSSYNEQFF; CDR3nt: TGTGCCAGCATAAAGGACAGCTCCTACAATGAGCAGTTCTTC; j_gene: TRBJ2-1; v_gene: TRBV6-1; d_gene: NA; abundance: NA
CDR3aa: CASSVGTAYNEQFF; CDR3nt: TGTGCCAGCAGCGTAGGGACAGCTTACAATGAGCAGTTCTTC; j_gene: TRBJ2-1; v_gene: TRBV7-8; d_gene: TRBD1; abundance: medium-sized
CDR3aa: CASSFEGPNYGYTF; CDR3nt: TGCGCCAGCAGCTTCGAGGGGCCGAACTATGGCTACACCTTC; j_gene: TRBJ1-2; v_gene: TRBV5-1; d_gene: NA; abundance: NA
CDR3aa: CASSAHGATNEKLFF; CDR3nt: TGTGCCAGTAGTGCACACGGCGCAACTAATGAAAAACTGTTTTTT; j_gene: TRBJ1-4; v_gene: TRBV19; d_gene: NA; abundance: NA
CDR3aa: CASSSGPSGGELTQYF; CDR3nt: TGTGCCAGCAGCTCGGGCCCCTCGGGGGGGGAGCTGACCCAGTACTTC; j_gene: TRBJ2-5; v_gene: TRBV7-6; d_gene: TRBD2; abundance: NA
CDR3aa: CASSLVDGGWPLHF; CDR3nt: TGTGCCAGCAGCTTGGTGGACGGCGGATGGCCCCTCCACTTT; j_gene: TRBJ1-6; v_gene: TRBV5-6; d_gene: NA; abundance: NA
CDR3aa: CASSCGNEGKTYGYTF; CDR3nt: TGTGCCAGCAGCTGTGGCAATGAGGGAAAGACCTATGGCTACACCTTC; j_gene: TRBJ1-2; v_gene: TRBV7-1; d_gene: NA; abundance: NA
CDR3aa: CASSLEIRGRAYTEAFF; CDR3nt: TGCGCCAGCAGCTTGGAGATCAGGGGCAGGGCTTACACTGAAGCTTTCTTT; j_gene: TRBJ1-1; v_gene: TRBV5-1; d_gene: NA; abundance: NA
CDR3aa: CASSLHDTGELFF; CDR3nt: TGTGCCAGCAGCTTACACGACACCGGGGAGCTGTTTTTT; j_gene: TRBJ2-2; v_gene: TRBV7-2; d_gene: NA; abundance: once
CDR3aa: CASSLARDREAFF; CDR3nt: TGCGCCAGCAGCTTGGCCAGGGACAGGGAAGCTTTCTTT; j_gene: TRBJ1-1; v_gene: TRBV5-1; d_gene: TRBD1; abundance: NA
CDR3aa: CASSEIGGSYNEQFF; CDR3nt: TGTGCCAGCAGTGAGATAGGAGGATCCTACAATGAGCAGTTCTTC; j_gene: TRBJ2-1; v_gene: TRBV6-4; d_gene: NA; abundance: few
CDR3aa: CATSRDRLAGGHNEQFF; CDR3nt: TGTGCCACCAGCAGAGATCGACTAGCGGGAGGACACAATGAGCAGTTCTTC; j_gene: TRBJ2-1; v_gene: TRBV15; d_gene: TRBD2; abundance: few
CDR3aa: CSVGQYTEAFF; CDR3nt: TGCAGCGTTGGCCAGTACACTGAAGCTTTCTTT; j_gene: TRBJ1-1; v_gene: TRBV29-1; d_gene: NA; abundance: NA
CDR3aa: CASSLGQGDGYTF; CDR3nt: TGTGCCAGCAGCTTGGGACAGGGAGATGGCTACACCTTC; j_gene: TRBJ1-2; v_gene: TRBV7-9; d_gene: TRBD1; abundance: large
CDR3aa: CASSRNIYEQYF; CDR3nt: TGTGCCAGCAGCCGGAACATCTACGAGCAGTACTTC; j_gene: TRBJ2-7; v_gene: TRBV5-8; d_gene: NA; abundance: medium-sized
CDR3aa: CASSQDVGLAALSYNEQFF; CDR3nt: TGCGCCAGCAGCCAAGATGTTGGACTAGCGGCACTCTCCTACAATGAGCAGTTCTTC; j_gene: TRBJ2-1; v_gene: TRBV4-1; d_gene: TRBD2; abundance: few
CDR3aa: CASSPGQLAKNIQYF; CDR3nt: TGTGCCAGCAGCCCCGGACAATTAGCCAAAAACATTCAGTACTTC; j_gene: TRBJ2-4; v_gene: TRBV6-5; d_gene: NA; abundance: NA
CDR3aa: CASSGRGQRKEGYTF; CDR3nt: TGTGCCAGCAGTGGGCGGGGGCAGCGAAAAGAAGGCTACACCTTC; j_gene: TRBJ1-2; v_gene: TRBV27; d_gene: NA; abundance: NA
CDR3aa: CASIGLAGLLQFF; CDR3nt: TGTGCCAGCATTGGACTAGCGGGGCTATTGCAGTTCTTC; j_gene: TRBJ2-1; v_gene: TRBV27; d_gene: TRBD2; abundance: NA
CDR3aa: CASSQTGPTGEQYF; CDR3nt: TGTGCCAGCAGTCAAACCGGGCCTACGGGCGAGCAGTACTTC; j_gene: TRBJ2-7; v_gene: TRBV6-1; d_gene: NA; abundance: NA
CDR3aa: CASSLSRGTEAFF; CDR3nt: TGTGCTAGCAGCTTGAGCAGGGGCACTGAAGCTTTCTTT; j_gene: TRBJ1-1; v_gene: TRBV7-7; d_gene: NA; abundance: NA
CDR3aa: CASSVPQTENTEAFF; CDR3nt: TGTGCCAGCAGTGTCCCGCAGACAGAGAACACTGAAGCTTTCTTT; j_gene: TRBJ1-1; v_gene: TRBV2; d_gene: NA; abundance: NA
CDR3aa: CASSSPGNGYTF; CDR3nt: TGTGCCAGCAGTTCCCCAGGGAACGGCTACACCTTC; j_gene: TRBJ1-2; v_gene: TRBV27; d_gene: NA; abundance: NA
CDR3aa: CASSLPQGASGANVLTF; CDR3nt: TGTGCCAGCAGCCTACCACAGGGGGCGTCCGGGGCCAACGTCCTGACTTTC; j_gene: TRBJ2-6; v_gene: TRBV7-9; d_gene: TRBD1; abundance: NA
CDR3aa: CATRQGPLGTQYF; CDR3nt: TGTGCCACCAGACAGGGACCTTTGGGGACCCAGTACTTC; j_gene: TRBJ2-5; v_gene: TRBV28; d_gene: TRBD1; abundance: NA
CDR3aa: CASSFSLGGPSYNEQFF; CDR3nt: TGTGCCAGCAGTTTCTCCTTAGGGGGACCCTCCTACAATGAGCAGTTCTTC; j_gene: TRBJ2-1; v_gene: TRBV27; d_gene: NA; abundance: NA
CDR3aa: CSVVAGIGNEQFF; CDR3nt: TGCAGCGTTGTGGCGGGAATAGGCAATGAGCAGTTCTTC; j_gene: TRBJ2-1; v_gene: TRBV29-1; d_gene: NA; abundance: few
CDR3aa: CASSPTSGGSQETQYF; CDR3nt: TGTGCCAGCAGTCCTACTAGCGGGGGGTCCCAAGAGACCCAGTACTTC; j_gene: TRBJ2-5; v_gene: TRBV27; d_gene: TRBD2; abundance: NA